One sample yielded the 13 T cell receptor beta chains listed below, sequenced in a study of metastatic and nonmetastatic thyroid tumors. TCRdb re-analyzed the PCR reads using MiXCR. The data contain some 32,000 clones, roughly a fifth of them singletons. Until they underwent thyroid surgery, no patient had received any treatment. Sequenced sample: blood. The receptors shown here come from a female donor with papillary thyroid cancer or a benign thyroid nodule (not recorded which). Some clones in this sample may be carry-over from other donors' samples.

This clone was recorded many times. The chain has TRBV5-1 and TRBJ2-3; D is perhaps TRBD1 or TRBD2 (6 bases each). The V gene lost 4 bases and the J gene lost 6 bases, with 15 bases spanning the gap. Germline CDR1 is SGHRS and CDR2 is YFSETQ. The CDR3 runs 14 residues. The CDR3 loop reads CASSMGGGLDTQYF. CDR3 in DNA: TGCGCCAGCAGCATGGGGGGCGGTCTGGATACGCAGTATTTT.

Within the sample, this clone is medium-sized (0.01 to 0.1%). The genes are TRBV6-4 and TRBJ2-2; a possible D gene is TRBD2 (6 bases). The germline V gene has CDR1 MRHNA and CDR2 SNTAGT. Deletions cut 3 bases from V and 3 bases from J, with 8 bases between. This CDR3 region has 14 residues. CDR3 in DNA: TGTGCCAGCAGTGAGTCGGGAGACACCGGGGAGCTGTTTTTT. This sequence encodes CASSESGDTGELFF.

This clone was seen at least ten times. This chain uses TRBV7-9 with TRBJ2-5; D is unresolved. This CDR3 is 12 amino acids long. V was pared by 6 bases and J by 0 bases, with 5 bases between. Germline lookup yields CDR1 SEHNR and CDR2 FQNEAQ (reference sequence). The CDR3 DNA follows: TGTGCCAGCAGGGCTTACCAAGAGACCCAGTACTTC. This sequence encodes CASRAYQETQYF. Using reference TRBV7-9 and TRBJ2-5 for the parts outside the CDR3, the full variable domain is DTGVSQNPRHKITKRGQNVTFRCDPISEHNRLYWYRQTLGQGPEFLTYFQNEAQLEKSRLLSDRFSAERPKGSFSTLEIQRTEQGDSAMYLCASRAYQETQYFGPGTRLLVL.

Many counts were recorded for this clone. The chain couples TRBV19 to TRBJ2-7, with a possible D match to TRBD2 (7 bases). V lost 5 bases, J lost 2 bases, and 16 bases lay in between. The CDR3 runs to 15 residues. CDR1 LNHDA and CDR2 SQIVND come from the germline V gene (reference sequence). For the CDR3, the DNA is TGTGCCAGTAGTCATAACAGGGAGGGGACCTACGAGCAGTACTTC. It encodes CASSHNREGTYEQYF.

This clone is judged medium-sized. The chain links TRBV6-1 to TRBJ2-5; D is undetermined. This CDR3 region has 13 residues. CDR1 is MNHNS and CDR2 is SASEGT in the germline V gene. Between the trimmed V and J ends, which lost 5 bases and 2 bases, there was a span of 9 bases. The CDR3 loop is CASSYNRQETQYF. CDR3 in DNA: TGTGCCAGCAGTTATAACAGACAAGAGACCCAGTACTTC.

This clone was seen ten or more times. The genes are TRBV10-3 and TRBJ1-1, with D maybe TRBD1 (6 bases). Germline V CDR1 and CDR2: ENHRY, SYGVKD. With 6 bases removed from V and 14 bases from J, the gap between germline ends came to 19 bases. The CDR3 consists of 12 residues. CDR3 sequence reads: CAIRSEGGTDFF. The CDR3 DNA follows: TGTGCCATCAGGAGCGAAGGGGGAACGGACTTCTTT.

This clone showed up just a few times. V usage is TRBV6-2 or TRBV6-3 and J usage is TRBJ1-2; 8 bases map to TRBD1. In germline, CDR1 is MNHEY, CDR2 SVGEGT. J lost 8 bases, V lost 2 bases, and 4 bases had no gene match. The CDR3 consists of 13 residues. The CDR3 DNA reads as TGTGCCAGCAGTTACGCAGGGGGCCTCGGCTACACCTTC. Translating gives CASSYAGGLGYTF.

The rearrangement joins TRBV6-2 or TRBV6-3 to TRBJ2-5; TRBD2 might be the D (5 bases). The CDR3 is 12 residues long. CDR1 is MNHEY and CDR2 is SVGEGT in the germline V gene. Trimming took off 5 bases at V and 7 bases at J, with 11 bases between the two ends. DNA of the CDR3: TGTGCCAGCAGTCGCGGGTTGAGGACCCAGTACTTC. Translating gives CASSRGLRTQYF.

In DNA form, the CDR3 reads TGTGCCAGCAGCGTAGGAGGAGGGGATAGCTACGAGCAGTACTTC. Translated, it gives CASSVGGGDSYEQYF. V gene TRBV9 combines with J gene TRBJ2-7, with D tentatively TRBD2 (6 bases). This CDR3 comprises 15 residues. From germline, CDR1 is SGDLS and CDR2 YYNGEE. V lost 0 bases and J lost 3, with 13 bases in between. Based on the CDR3 plus reference TRBV9 and TRBJ2-7, the full variable domain is DSGVTQTPKHLITATGQRVTLRCSPRSGDLSVYWYQQSLDQGLQFLIQYYNGEERAKGNILERFSAQQFPDLHSELNLSSLELGDSALYFCASSVGGGDSYEQYFGPGTRLTVT.

This clone appeared a few times. The chain is built from TRBV12-3 or TRBV12-4 and TRBJ2-7, with 9 bases fitting TRBD2. This CDR3 contains 16 residues. After removal of 6 bases from V and 2 bases from J, the junction contained 11 bases not matched to a gene. DNA of the CDR3: TGTGCCAGCAGCTACGGCGGGGGGGAAGATCCCTACGAGCAGTACTTC. Residues: CASSYGGGEDPYEQYF.

This clone rates as medium-sized (0.01 to 0.1%). The rearrangement uses TRBV6-5 and TRBJ2-5, with D perhaps given as TRBD1 or TRBD2 (5 bases each). CDR3 length: 15 amino acids. Germline loops: CDR1 MNHEY, CDR2 SVGAGI. Trimming left V 0 bases short and J 5 bases short, with 13 bases between. The chain's CDR3 is CASSYSYRRGETQYF. CDR3 DNA: TGTGCCAGCAGTTACTCCTACAGGAGAGGGGAGACCCAGTACTTC.

V and J are TRBV6-1 and TRBJ1-2; TRBD1 matches 8 bases. Losses at the gene ends were 6 bases for V and 8 bases for J; bases not matched to a gene: 5. CDR1 MNHNS and CDR2 SASEGT come from the germline V gene. CDR3 length: 12 residues. The CDR3 nucleotides read TGTGCCAGCAGGCGTACAGGGGGAGGCTACACCTTC. Translating gives CASRRTGGGYTF.

This clone was picked up many times. A read error may explain this, as a much larger clone is one base away. Other DNA sequences in the sample encode the same CDR3. This sequence joins TRBV12-5 and TRBJ2-3, with TRBD2 matching 10 bases. Germline assignment: CDR1 LGHNT and CDR2 FRNRAP. CDR3 length equals 16 residues. J gave up 4 bases and V 5 bases, and 9 bases lay outside the gene matches. The CDR3 nucleotides are TGTGCTAGTGGTCGCAGCGGGAGGGCAGGATCAGATACGCAGTATTTT. It is translated as CASGRSGRAGSDTQYF.